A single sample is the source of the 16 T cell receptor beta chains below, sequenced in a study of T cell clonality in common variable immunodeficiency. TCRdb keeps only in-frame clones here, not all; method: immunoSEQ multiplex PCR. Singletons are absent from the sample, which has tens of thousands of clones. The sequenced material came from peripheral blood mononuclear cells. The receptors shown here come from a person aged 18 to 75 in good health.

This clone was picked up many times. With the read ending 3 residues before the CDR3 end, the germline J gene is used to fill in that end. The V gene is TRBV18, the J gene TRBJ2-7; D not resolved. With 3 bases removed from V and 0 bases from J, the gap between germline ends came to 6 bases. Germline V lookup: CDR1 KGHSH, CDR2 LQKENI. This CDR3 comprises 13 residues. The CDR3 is CASSPNSSYEQYF. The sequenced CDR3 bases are TGTGCCAGCTCACCCAACAGCTCCTACGAG.

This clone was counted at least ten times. The CDR3 loop reads CASSVEGQGMSGNTIYF. The DNA read from the CDR3 is TGTGCCAGCAGCGTAGAGGGACAGGGCATGTCTGGAAACACC. The V and J genes are TRBV9 and TRBJ1-3, with 9 bases matching TRBD1. The read falls 3 residues short of the CDR3 end, and the missing part is taken from the germline J gene. Per germline, CDR1 SGDLS and CDR2 YYNGEE. Trimming cost V 0 bases and J 1 base; bases outside gene matches: 5. The CDR3 loop spans 17 amino acids.

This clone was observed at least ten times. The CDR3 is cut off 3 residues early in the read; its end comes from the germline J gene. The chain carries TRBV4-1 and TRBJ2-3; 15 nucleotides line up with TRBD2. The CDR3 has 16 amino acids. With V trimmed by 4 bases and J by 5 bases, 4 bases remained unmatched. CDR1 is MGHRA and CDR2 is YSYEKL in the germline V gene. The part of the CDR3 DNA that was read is TGCGCCAGCAGCCGGACTAGCGGGAGGGCAGGAGATACG. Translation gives CASSRTSGRAGDT. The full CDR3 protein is CASSRTSGRAGDTQYF.

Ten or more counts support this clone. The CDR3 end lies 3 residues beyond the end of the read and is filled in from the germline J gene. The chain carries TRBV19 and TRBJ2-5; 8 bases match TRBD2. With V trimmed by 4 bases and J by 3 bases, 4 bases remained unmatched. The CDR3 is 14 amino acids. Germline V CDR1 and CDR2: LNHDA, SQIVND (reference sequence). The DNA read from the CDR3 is TGTGCCAGTAGTAGGGGACTAGGGGAAGAGACC. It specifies CASSRGLGEET. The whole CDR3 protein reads CASSRGLGEETQYF.

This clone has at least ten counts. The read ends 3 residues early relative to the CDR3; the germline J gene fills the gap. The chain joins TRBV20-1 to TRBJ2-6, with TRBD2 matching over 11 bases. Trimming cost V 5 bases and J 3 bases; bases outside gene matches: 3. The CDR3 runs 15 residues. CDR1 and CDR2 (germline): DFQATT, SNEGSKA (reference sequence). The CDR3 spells CSALTSGSGANVLTF. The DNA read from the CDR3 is TGCAGTGCTCTAACTAGCGGGAGTGGGGCCAACGTC.

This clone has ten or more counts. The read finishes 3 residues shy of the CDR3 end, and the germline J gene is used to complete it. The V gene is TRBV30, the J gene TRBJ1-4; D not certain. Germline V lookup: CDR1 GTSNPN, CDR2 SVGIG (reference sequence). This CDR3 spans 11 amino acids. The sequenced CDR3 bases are TGTGCCTGGAGTAACCAGGAGGCA. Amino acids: CAWSNQEA. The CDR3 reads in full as CAWSNQEALFF.

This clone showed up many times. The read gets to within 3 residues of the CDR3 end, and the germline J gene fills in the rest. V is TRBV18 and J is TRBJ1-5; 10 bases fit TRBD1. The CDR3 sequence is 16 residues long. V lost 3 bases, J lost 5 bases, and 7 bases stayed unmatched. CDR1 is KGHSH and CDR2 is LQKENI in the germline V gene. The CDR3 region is CASSPTPGTGDQPQHF. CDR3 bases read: TGTGCCAGCTCACCGACCCCCGGGACAGGGGATCAGCCC.

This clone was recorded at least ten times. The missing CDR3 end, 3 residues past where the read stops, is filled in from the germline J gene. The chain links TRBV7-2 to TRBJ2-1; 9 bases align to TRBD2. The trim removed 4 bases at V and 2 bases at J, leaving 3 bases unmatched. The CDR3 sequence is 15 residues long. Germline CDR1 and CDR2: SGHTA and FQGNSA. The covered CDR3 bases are TGTGCCAGCAGCTCCGGGACTAGCACCTACAATGAG. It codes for CASSSGTSTYNE. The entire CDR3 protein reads CASSSGTSTYNEQFF.

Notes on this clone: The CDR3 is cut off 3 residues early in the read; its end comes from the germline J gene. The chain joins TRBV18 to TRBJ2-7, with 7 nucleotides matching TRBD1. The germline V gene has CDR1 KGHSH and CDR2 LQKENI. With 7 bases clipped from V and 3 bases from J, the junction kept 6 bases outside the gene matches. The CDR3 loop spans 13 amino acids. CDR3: CASLQGPYYEQYF. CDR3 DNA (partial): TGTGCCAGCTTACAGGGGCCTTACTACGAG.

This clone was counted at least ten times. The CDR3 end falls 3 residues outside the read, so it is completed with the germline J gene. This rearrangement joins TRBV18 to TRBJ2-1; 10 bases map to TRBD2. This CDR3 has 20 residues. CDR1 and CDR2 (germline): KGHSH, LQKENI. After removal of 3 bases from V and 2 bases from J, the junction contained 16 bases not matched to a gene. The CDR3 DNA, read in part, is TGTGCCAGCTCACCTTTGAGGAGGGGTAGCGGGAGGCTGCCCTACAATGAG. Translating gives CASSPLRRGSGRLPYNE. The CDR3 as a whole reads CASSPLRRGSGRLPYNEQFF.

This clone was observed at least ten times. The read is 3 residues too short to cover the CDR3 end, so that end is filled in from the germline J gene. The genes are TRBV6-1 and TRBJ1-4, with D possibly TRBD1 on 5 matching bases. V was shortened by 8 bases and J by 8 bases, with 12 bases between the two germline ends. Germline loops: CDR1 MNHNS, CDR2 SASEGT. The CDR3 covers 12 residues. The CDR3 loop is CASGASGEKLFF. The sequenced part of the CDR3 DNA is TGTGCCAGCGGTGCATCAGGGGAAAAA.

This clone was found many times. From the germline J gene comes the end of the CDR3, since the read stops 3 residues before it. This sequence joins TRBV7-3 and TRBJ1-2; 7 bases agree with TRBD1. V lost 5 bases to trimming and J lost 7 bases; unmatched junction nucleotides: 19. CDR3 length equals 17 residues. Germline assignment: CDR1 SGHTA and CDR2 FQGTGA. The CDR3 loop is CASSDTPGTEIRGGYTF. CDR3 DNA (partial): TGTGCCAGCAGCGACACTCCCGGGACAGAGATTCGAGGTGGC. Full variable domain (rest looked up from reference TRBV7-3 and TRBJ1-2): GAGVSQTPSNKVTEKGKYVELRCDPISGHTALYWYRQSLGQGPEFLIYFQGTGAADDSGLPNDRFFAVRPEGSVSTLKIQRTERGDSAVYLCASSDTPGTEIRGGYTFGSGTRLTVV.

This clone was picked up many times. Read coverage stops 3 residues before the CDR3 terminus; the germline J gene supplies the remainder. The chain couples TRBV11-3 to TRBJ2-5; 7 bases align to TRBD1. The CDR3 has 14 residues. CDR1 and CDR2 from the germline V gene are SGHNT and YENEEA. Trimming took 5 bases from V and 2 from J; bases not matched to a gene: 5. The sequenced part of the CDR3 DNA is TGTGCCAGCAGCCCTCGGGACAGTCAAGAGACC. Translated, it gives CASSPRDSQET. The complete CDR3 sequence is CASSPRDSQETQYF.

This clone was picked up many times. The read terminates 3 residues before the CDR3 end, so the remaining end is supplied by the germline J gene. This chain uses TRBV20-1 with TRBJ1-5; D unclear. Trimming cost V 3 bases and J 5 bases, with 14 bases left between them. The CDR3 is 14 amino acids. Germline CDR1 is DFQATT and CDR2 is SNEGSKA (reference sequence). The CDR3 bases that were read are TGCAGTGCTAGGGTGGGTACGGGTTATCAGCCC. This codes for CSARVGTGYQP. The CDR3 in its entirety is CSARVGTGYQPQHF.

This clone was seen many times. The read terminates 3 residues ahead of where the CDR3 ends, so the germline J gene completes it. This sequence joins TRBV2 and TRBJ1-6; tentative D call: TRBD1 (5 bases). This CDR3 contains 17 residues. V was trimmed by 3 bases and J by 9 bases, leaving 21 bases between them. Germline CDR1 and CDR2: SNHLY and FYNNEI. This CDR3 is CASSDPMGGILSSPLHF. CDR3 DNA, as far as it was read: TGTGCCAGCAGTGATCCCATGGGGGGTATATTAAGTTCACCC.

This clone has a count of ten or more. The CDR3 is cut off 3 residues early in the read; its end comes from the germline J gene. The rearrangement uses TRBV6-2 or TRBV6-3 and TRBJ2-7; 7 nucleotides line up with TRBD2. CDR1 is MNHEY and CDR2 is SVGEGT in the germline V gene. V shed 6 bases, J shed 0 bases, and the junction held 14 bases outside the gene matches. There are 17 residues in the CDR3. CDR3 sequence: CASSLLLVRESSYEQYF. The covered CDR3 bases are TGTGCCAGCAGCCTTCTCCTGGTGCGGGAGTCCTCCTACGAG.